The clone carrying this TCR beta chain was recorded a few times. Its cognate antigen is unknown. This record belongs to a study of blood T cells in healthy people across ages. In the study overall: Roughly one uniquely barcoded beta molecule per two T cells was captured. Notes on the study in general: In the absence of known donor CMV status, changes in expanded clonotypes were possibly confounded. Because sorting was not performed, PBMCs prevented conclusive naive versus antigen-experienced comparison.

Alongside a J-beta primer mix, a sample-barcoded 5' primer served in a second PCR lasting roughly 6 to 11 cycles. TCRdb called the 5' RACE reads again in MiXCR, with one record for every CDR3 protein. This table has 1.5 million to 2 million distinct CDR3 sequences, around 48% appearing once. V trimming: 3 bases; J trimming: 6 bases; junction bases outside the gene matches: 7. CDR3 length: 14 residues. Germline CDR1 is SGHRS and CDR2 is YFSETQ. This sequence was found in a woman in her thirties or forties in good health. Sequenced sample: blood. This chain uses TRBV5-1 with TRBJ2-7; TRBD1 matches at 9 bases. The CDR3 nucleotides are TGCGCCAGCAGCTGGAACACAGGGGGCAGCGAGCAGTACTTC. Protein: CASSWNTGGSEQYF.